One sample yielded the 31 T cell receptor beta chains listed below, sequenced in a study of T cells after yellow fever vaccination. TCRdb recomputed calls from the 5' RACE reads with MiXCR, one row per CDR3 protein. The repertoire includes about 400,000 distinct CDR3 sequences, 6.2% of them detected once, and about 15% sits in the top ten. The sequenced sample was PBMCs, obtained 5 days after the yellow fever booster vaccination. The receptor set was obtained from a man aged 25-45 years who received the YFV17D yellow fever vaccine.

This clonotype came up a few times. This chain links TRBV20-1 with TRBJ2-7; the D gene could be TRBD1 or TRBD2 (5 bases each). Per the germline V gene, CDR1 is DFQATT and CDR2 is SNEGSKA (reference sequence). Trimming stripped 3 bases from V and 2 bases from J, with 14 bases between. The CDR3 runs to 14 residues. The CDR3 nucleotides are TGCAGTGCTAGGAGTCCACGGGGCACCTACGAGCAGTACTTC. It specifies CSARSPRGTYEQYF.

This clonotype occurred many times. This sequence joins TRBV19 and TRBJ2-1; 11 nucleotides line up with TRBD2. The J segment lost 8 bases and the V segment lost 6 bases, leaving 9 bases of the junction unmatched. The length of the CDR3 is 15 residues. Germline CDR1 LNHDA, CDR2 SQIVND (reference sequence). The CDR3 DNA sequence: TGTGCCAGTAGCCCAATAGCGGGAGGGCCCGATGAGCAGTTCTTC. Its translation is CASSPIAGGPDEQFF.

This clonotype was seen a few times. The chain joins TRBV20-1 to TRBJ2-5; tentatively, D is TRBD1 or TRBD2 (5 bases each). Trimming removed 0 bases at V and 11 bases at J, with 19 bases between. This CDR3 region has 14 residues. CDR1 and CDR2 from the germline V gene are DFQATT and SNEGSKA (reference sequence). As DNA, the CDR3 is TGCAGTGCTAGAGATATTACAGTAGGAGAGGGGCAGTACTTC. Translated: CSARDITVGEGQYF.

DNA of the CDR3: TGTGCCTGGAGTGGTGGCACAGCGGGAGGGCTCGAGCAGTACTTC. This translates into CAWSGGTAGGLEQYF. The V call is TRBV30, the J call TRBJ2-7, with 10 bases matching TRBD2. The CDR3 runs 15 residues. From germline, CDR1 is GTSNPN and CDR2 SVGIG (reference sequence). V shed 1 base and J 6 bases; nucleotides not matched to a gene: 9.

This clonotype was counted many times. The rearrangement joins TRBV24-1 to TRBJ2-1, with TRBD1 matching 9 bases. The V gene end was trimmed by 1 base and the J gene end by 6 bases; junction bases not matched to a gene: 3. The CDR3 has 15 amino acids. Germline V CDR1 and CDR2: KGHDR, SFDVKD. The CDR3: CATSDFGQGFNEQFF. In nucleotides, the CDR3 is TGTGCCACCAGTGATTTTGGACAGGGGTTCAATGAGCAGTTCTTC.

This clonotype came up a few times. The rearrangement joins TRBV20-1 to TRBJ2-1, with 10 bases lining up with TRBD2. The trim removed 0 bases at V and 0 bases at J, leaving 2 bases unmatched. The CDR3 loop spans 16 amino acids. The V gene's germline CDR1 is DFQATT and CDR2 SNEGSKA (reference sequence). The CDR3 coding sequence is TGCAGTGCTAGAGATAGCGGGAGGAGCTCCTACAATGAGCAGTTCTTC. Encoded protein: CSARDSGRSSYNEQFF.

V and J are TRBV19 and TRBJ2-5; TRBD1 might be the D (6 bases). V lost 3 bases and J lost 4, with 15 bases in between. Germline CDR1 is LNHDA and CDR2 is SQIVND (reference sequence). CDR3 size: 15 residues. The CDR3 here is CASSISNRVGETQYF. In DNA form, the CDR3 reads TGTGCCAGTAGTATCTCAAACAGGGTAGGAGAGACCCAGTACTTC.

For this clonotype: A much larger clonotype is one base distant, so this may be a read error. The chain's CDR3 is CASSSPPRAGEPYF. CDR3 DNA: TGTGCCAGCAGCTCGCCGCCCAGGGCTGGGGAGCCGTACTTC. The chain has TRBV28 and TRBJ2-7; D is perhaps TRBD1 or TRBD2 (5 bases each). Per the germline V gene, CDR1 is MDHEN and CDR2 is SYDVKM. The CDR3 has 14 residues.

This clonotype has ten or more counts. The chain couples TRBV12-3 or TRBV12-4 to TRBJ1-3; D is unclear. This CDR3 region has 12 residues. The V and J ends lost 2 bases and 4 bases respectively, with 3 bases between them. CDR3 residues: CASSLRGNTIYF. The CDR3 region has the DNA TGTGCCAGCAGTTTACGGGGAAACACCATATATTTT.

There are a few counts of this clonotype. The genes are TRBV20-1 and TRBJ2-1; perhaps TRBD2 as D (5 bases). Trimming shortened V by 5 bases and J by 8 bases, and 10 bases separated the two germline ends. This CDR3 is built from 11 residues. Germline lookup yields CDR1 DFQATT and CDR2 SNEGSKA (reference sequence). CDR3 amino acids: CSASTSHEQFF. CDR3 DNA sequence: TGCAGTGCTTCAACTAGTCATGAGCAGTTCTTC.

This clonotype has at least ten counts. The rearrangement uses TRBV24-1 and TRBJ2-7, with D uncertain. The CDR3 covers 14 residues. The V gene lost 4 bases and the J gene lost 5 bases, with 14 bases spanning the gap. Germline V gives CDR1 KGHDR, CDR2 SFDVKD. For the CDR3, the DNA is TGTGCCACCAGTGAGGCAGTAGACACCGACGAGCAGTACTTC. Its translation is CATSEAVDTDEQYF.

A few counts support this clonotype. This chain links TRBV9 with TRBJ1-1; no clear D. V lost 2 bases and J lost 0, with 5 bases in between. Germline CDR1 is SGDLS and CDR2 is YYNGEE. The CDR3 consists of 13 residues. Written as DNA, the CDR3 is TGTGCCAGCAGCGTTCGGATGAACACTGAAGCTTTCTTT. This codes for CASSVRMNTEAFF.

The V gene is TRBV24-1, the J gene TRBJ1-1; the D is unclear. Germline loops: CDR1 KGHDR, CDR2 SFDVKD. This CDR3 spans 15 amino acids. Deletions cut 0 bases from V and 3 bases from J, with 10 bases between. The CDR3 region has the DNA TGTGCCACCAGTGATTTGCATGACATAGACACTGAAGCTTTCTTT. Residues: CATSDLHDIDTEAFF.

The J gene is TRBJ2-7, the V gene TRBV4-3; 10 positions agree with TRBD1. CDR1 is LGHNA and CDR2 is YSLEER in the germline V gene. V was pared by 3 bases and J by 9 bases, with 5 bases of the junction left unmatched. This CDR3 is built from 13 residues. CDR3 sequence (DNA): TGCGCCAGCAGCCAGGACAGGGGGTTCGGGCAGTACTTC. Its protein is CASSQDRGFGQYF.

This clonotype was seen a few times. The rearrangement joins TRBV7-6 to TRBJ2-5; D not certain. The CDR3 runs to 12 residues. Germline CDR1 reads SGHVS; CDR2 reads FNYEAQ. Trimming shortened V by 5 bases and J by 7 bases, and 11 bases separated the two germline ends. The CDR3 bases are TGTGCCAGCAGCCCCATTTACGGGACCCAGTACTTC. Protein product: CASSPIYGTQYF. Full variable domain (remainder filled in from reference TRBV7-6 and TRBJ2-5): GAGVSQSPRYKVTKRGQDVALRCDPISGHVSLYWYRQALGQGPEFLTYFNYEAQQDKSGLPNDRFSAERPEGSISTLTIQRTEQRDSAMYRCASSPIYGTQYFGPGTRLLVL.

This clonotype was counted only a few times. The genes are TRBV13 and TRBJ2-1; perhaps TRBD1 as D (5 bases). Trimming left V 1 base short and J 1 base short, with 11 bases between. CDR1 and CDR2 (germline): PRHDT, FYEKMQ (reference sequence). The CDR3 spans 16 residues. CDR3 loop: CASSLEGVGSYNEQFF. The CDR3 DNA follows: TGTGCCAGCAGCTTAGAAGGGGTGGGGTCCTACAATGAGCAGTTCTTC. The full variable domain, with the rest looked up from reference TRBV13 and TRBJ2-1, is AAGVIQSPRHLIKEKRETATLKCYPIPRHDTVYWYQQGPGQDPQFLISFYEKMQSDKGSIPDRFSAQQFSDYHSELNMSSLELGDSALYFCASSLEGVGSYNEQFFGPGTRLTVL.

This clonotype was counted between two and nine times. V and J are TRBV7-2 and TRBJ1-2, with D uncertain. V lost 5 bases, J lost 6 bases, and 19 bases lay in between. The CDR3 sequence is 15 residues long. Germline CDR1 reads SGHTA; CDR2 reads FQGNSA. CDR3 in DNA: TGTGCCAGCAGCCCGCGGGTCGGGCGGTTTGATGGCTACACCTTC. Residues: CASSPRVGRFDGYTF.

Only a few counts were recorded for this clonotype. The chain combines TRBV29-1 with TRBJ1-2; D is undetermined. The CDR3 consists of 12 residues. V was clipped by 3 bases and J by 4 bases, with 9 bases between them. The germline V gene encodes CDR1 SQVTM and CDR2 ANQGSEA. This CDR3 is CSVDPGTYGYTF. CDR3 coding DNA: TGCAGCGTTGACCCGGGTACCTATGGCTACACCTTC.

The chain is built from TRBV11-2 and TRBJ1-1, with 7 bases aligning to TRBD1. V gave up 8 bases and J gave up 7 bases; unmatched junction bases: 13. The CDR3 loop spans 14 amino acids. Germline V lookup: CDR1 SGHAT, CDR2 FQNNGV. The CDR3 region is CASGGDSGLLEAFF. Here the CDR3 DNA reads TGTGCCAGCGGGGGGGACAGTGGGTTGCTTGAAGCTTTCTTT.

This clonotype was detected ten times or more. The CDR3 sequence: CASTLAFSAADTQYF. In DNA, the CDR3 is TGTGCCAGCACCCTGGCCTTTAGCGCCGCAGATACGCAGTATTTT. The chain is built from TRBV7-2 and TRBJ2-3; D possibly corresponds to TRBD2 (5 bases). CDR1 is SGHTA, CDR2 FQGNSA, per germline. This CDR3 spans 15 amino acids. The V end was cut by 7 bases, the J end by 4 bases, with 18 bases between.

This clonotype turned up a few times. The gene calls are TRBV5-1 and TRBJ2-7; 11 bases line up with TRBD2. Germline trimming cut 0 bases from V and 0 bases from J; bases unmatched to any gene: 5. This CDR3 is built from 17 residues. Per the germline V gene, CDR1 is SGHRS and CDR2 is YFSETQ. The CDR3 sequence is CASSLELAGGSSYEQYF. The CDR3, as DNA: TGCGCCAGCAGCTTGGAGTTAGCGGGAGGGAGCTCCTACGAGCAGTACTTC.

The rearrangement uses TRBV7-8 and TRBJ2-2; tentative D call: TRBD1 (6 bases). This CDR3 has 13 residues. V was shortened by 6 bases and J by 5 bases, with 10 bases between the two germline ends. Germline lookup yields CDR1 SGHVS and CDR2 FQNEAQ. DNA for the CDR3: TGTGCCAGCAGGCTAGGGGGAACCGGGGAGCTGTTTTTT. This gives the protein CASRLGGTGELFF.

This clonotype was seen only a few times. The chain is built from TRBV29-1 and TRBJ2-7; D is possibly TRBD1 (6 bases). The germline gives CDR1 SQVTM, CDR2 ANQGSEA. Trimming took off 0 bases at V and 4 bases at J, with 13 bases between the two ends. CDR3 length equals 14 residues. CDR3 nucleotides: TGCAGCGTTGAAGAGTTCCAGGGGAGTTACGAGCAGTACTTC. Translated, it gives CSVEEFQGSYEQYF.

V and J are TRBV5-4 and TRBJ2-5; no clear D. The V end was cut by 4 bases, the J end by 5 bases, with 21 bases between. This CDR3 has 16 amino acids. Per the germline V gene, CDR1 is SGHNT and CDR2 is YYREEE (reference sequence). CDR3 DNA sequence: TGTGCCAGCAGCGGGAATAGTGGAGCACGGTGGGAGACCCAGTACTTC. Protein sequence: CASSGNSGARWETQYF.

This clonotype occurred a few times. The rearrangement joins TRBV4-3 to TRBJ1-2, with D perhaps matching TRBD1 (5 bases). The CDR3 runs to 15 residues. Trimming left V 2 bases short and J 5 bases short, with 15 bases between. In germline, CDR1 is LGHNA, CDR2 YSLEER. CDR3: CASSQNPGQAYGYTF. The CDR3 region has the DNA TGCGCCAGCAGCCAAAACCCAGGGCAAGCTTATGGCTACACCTTC.

The gene calls are TRBV5-1 and TRBJ2-7; TRBD1 matches at 7 bases. The CDR3 runs to 15 residues. Germline V CDR1 and CDR2: SGHRS, YFSETQ. The junction had 7 bases not matched to a gene; V was cut back by 0 bases and J by 4 bases. The CDR3 spells CASSLDGTEGYEQYF. DNA of the CDR3: TGCGCCAGCAGCTTGGACGGGACAGAGGGATACGAGCAGTACTTC.

This clonotype has just a few counts. This rearrangement joins TRBV18 to TRBJ2-5; 7 nucleotides match TRBD2. The V and J ends lost 0 bases and 3 bases, in that order; junction bases with no gene match: 7. Germline V gives CDR1 KGHSH, CDR2 LQKENI. The CDR3 is made up of 16 amino acids. For the CDR3, the DNA is TGTGCCAGCTCACCACCTCTCATAGCGGGTGAAGAGACCCAGTACTTC. Amino acids: CASSPPLIAGEETQYF. Filled out from reference TRBV18 and TRBJ2-5, the complete variable domain reads NAGVMQNPRHLVRRRGQEARLRCSPMKGHSHVYWYRQLPEEGLKFMVYLQKENIIDESGMPKERFSAEFPKEGPSILRIQQVVRGDSAAYFCASSPPLIAGEETQYFGPGTRLLVL.

The chain combines TRBV5-6 with TRBJ2-5; D not resolved. Trimming pared 0 bases from V and 5 bases from J, leaving 14 bases between. The germline V gene encodes CDR1 SGHDT and CDR2 YYEEEE. The CDR3 is 15 amino acids. CDR3: CASSLAGMIAETQYF. For the CDR3, the DNA is TGTGCCAGCAGCTTGGCTGGGATGATCGCGGAGACCCAGTACTTC.

V is TRBV20-1 and J is TRBJ2-7, with 8 bases that match TRBD2. The germline gives CDR1 DFQATT, CDR2 SNEGSKA (reference sequence). The CDR3 runs 16 residues. Trimming removed 0 bases from V and 6 bases from J; junction bases left unmatched: 13. Written as DNA, the CDR3 is TGCAGTGCTAGAGACCTTAGATCGGGACTAGTATCCGAGCAGTACTTC. This encodes CSARDLRSGLVSEQYF.

In its sample, this clonotype was seen a few times. The chain carries TRBV7-8 and TRBJ2-7, with a weak D call TRBD2 (5 bases). Looked up from germline, CDR1 is SGHVS and CDR2 is FQNEAQ. V was shortened by 2 bases and J by 9 bases, with 14 bases between the two germline ends. The CDR3 sequence is 13 residues long. The CDR3, as DNA: TGTGCCAGCAGCTTAAATCACGAGGGAATGCAGTACTTC. This sequence encodes CASSLNHEGMQYF.

The gene calls are TRBV6-2 or TRBV6-3 and TRBJ1-1; tentative D call: TRBD1 (6 bases). This CDR3 spans 13 amino acids. Trimming cost V 6 bases and J 2 bases, with 10 bases left between them. Germline CDR1 reads MNHEY; CDR2 reads SVGEGT. The CDR3 DNA reads as TGTGCCAGCAGCAACAGGGACAACACTGAAGCTTTCTTT. It encodes CASSNRDNTEAFF.